Sequencing of this TCR beta chain was carried out in a study of T-cell memory formation after mild COVID-19. Across the whole study: Clusters were largely donor specific.

Study-wide points: Cross-reactive memory appears to have joined, as suggested by some responding clones showing up in pre-infection memory.

To note about this clonotype: Its antigen is not known.

TCRdb passed the 5' RACE reads through MiXCR, listing each CDR3 protein once. Here the sample spans fewer than 500,000 distinct CDR3 sequences, about 23% being singletons. V dropped 5 bases and J dropped 0 bases, with 17 bases sitting between them. This CDR3 has 16 residues. The germline V gene has CDR1 SGHNT and CDR2 YENEEA. The V call is TRBV11-3, the J call TRBJ2-7, with D perhaps assigned TRBD1 or TRBD2 (5 bases each). The specimen was PBMCs or a T cell subset sorted from them (not recorded which). This receptor was taken from an adult woman who had mild COVID-19 (a few samples of this study predate the infection). Cell type and time point are not known. The CDR3 nucleotides read TGTGCCAGCAGCCACATTGCTTGGGGGAGCTCCTACGAGCAGTACTTC. The encoded protein is CASSHIAWGSSYEQYF.